Included here is one TCR beta chain sequence, with context. Its antigen is as yet unknown. Using immunoSEQ multiplex PCR, the repertoire was profiled, and TCRdb retains in-frame clones only, with some absent. The sample shows fewer than 110,000 clones, roughly 87% of them seen only once. This sample is part of a study of T cell responses to AZD1222 COVID-19 vaccine. Study-level results: Spike-specific TCR breadth and depth grew following two AZD1222 doses.

CDR3 size: 13 residues. Deletions cut 5 bases from V and 8 bases from J, with 15 bases between. Looked up from germline, CDR1 is SGHVS and CDR2 is FNYEAQ. Material: peripheral blood, obtained on day 0 of AZD1222 vaccination. The sequence was obtained from an adult in good health. The V and J genes are TRBV7-6 and TRBJ1-2, with a possible D match to TRBD1 (6 bases). CDR3 sequence: CASSRRGGRGYTF. In nucleotides, the CDR3 is TGTGCCAGCAGCCGGAGGGGGGGGCGCGGCTACACCTTC.